This TCR beta chain was obtained from a study of OX40 agonist ivuxolimab in advanced cancers. About the investigation overall: Ivuxolimab was a fully human IgG2 agonistic monoclonal antibody targeting the costimulatory receptor OX40 (CD134). Intravenous ivuxolimab was administered to patients every 2 weeks at six dose levels: 0.01, 0.1, 0.3, 1.5, 3 and 10 mg/kg. Of the 50 to 55 dose-escalation patients, hepatocellular carcinoma was present in around 20, melanoma in roughly 15, renal cell carcinoma in 9 and head and neck cancer in 9. In the dose-escalation cohort, approximately 82% of patients were male, and the mean age was about 55 years, with a range of about 23 to 80. Patients were allowed to have had prior anti-PD-1, anti-PD-L1 or anti-CTLA-4 therapy, and around two fifths of the dose-escalation patients had been treated with checkpoint inhibitors. Partial responses occurred in three dose-escalation patients: two with cutaneous melanoma and one with hepatocellular carcinoma. The point of sequencing TCRbeta in the periphery was to test whether ivuxolimab changed TCR sequence diversity and drove clonal T-cell expansion. The monotherapy dose-escalation portion (N of about 57 patients) of the phase I ivuxolimab trial is reported in the paper.

Genomic DNA was isolated from the sorted cells so that the TCRbeta CDR3 region could be sequenced. TCRbeta CDR3 regions were sequenced using the immunoSEQ Assay. The clones in this table, taken by TCRdb from immuneACCESS, are in-frame only. Not every clone is retained; where verified, under half of the shortfall comes from an unresolved V gene, and the cause of the rest is unknown. The sample table lists 55,000 to 75,000 clones, nearly 85% of them with a count of one. The ten largest clones represent under 13% of the sample. Between the V and J ends, shortened by 6 bases and 0 bases respectively, the junction contains 8 bases. Reading from cysteine to phenylalanine, the CDR3 counts 14 amino acids. The CDR3 DNA has 42 bases and is translated from base 1. Per the germline V gene (reference sequence), LNHDA is the CDR1 and SQIVND is the CDR2. Comments on this clone: Its antigen is not yet known. Within one base of it there is no much larger clone, and no base qualities were kept.

Broader findings and caveats from the paper: Partial responders in the 0.1-3.0 mg/kg groups had among the lowest normalized peripheral clonal expansion, especially among CD8+ T cells. The antigen specificity of the peripheral T cells that underwent clonal expansion was not determined. At doses from 0.1 to 3.0 mg/kg, clonal expansion was seen in both CD4+ and CD8+ blood T cells between baseline and week 6. After ivuxolimab, more expanded clones were found on average in CD8+ T cells than in CD4+ T cells. Low levels of normalized T-cell clonal expansion were also seen in some nonresponding patients.

The trial excluded patients who had a history of autoimmune disease or who were on systemic immunosuppression. Peripheral blood for TCR sequencing was collected from all dose cohorts at baseline, on cycle 4 day 1, and on cycle 7 day 1. The samples were drawn from a first-in-human, open-label, multicenter phase I dose-escalation trial of ivuxolimab. Adults with locally advanced or metastatic melanoma, renal cell, hepatocellular, or head and neck squamous cell carcinoma were enrolled in the trial. Before TCR sequencing, CD4+ T cells and CD8+ T cells from peripheral blood were sorted into separate populations.

Sequences were derived from CD4+ or CD8+ T cells sorted from blood, sampled in a trial of the OX40 agonist ivuxolimab. Recombination joined TRBV19 with TRBJ1-4; the D gene identity is not certain. The TCR was taken from an adult with an advanced solid tumor such as melanoma, head and neck, liver or kidney cancer. This receptor carries the CDR3 CASSQAATNEKLFF. The nucleotide sequence is TGTGCCAGTAGCCAAGCAGCAACTAATGAAAAACTGTTTTTT.